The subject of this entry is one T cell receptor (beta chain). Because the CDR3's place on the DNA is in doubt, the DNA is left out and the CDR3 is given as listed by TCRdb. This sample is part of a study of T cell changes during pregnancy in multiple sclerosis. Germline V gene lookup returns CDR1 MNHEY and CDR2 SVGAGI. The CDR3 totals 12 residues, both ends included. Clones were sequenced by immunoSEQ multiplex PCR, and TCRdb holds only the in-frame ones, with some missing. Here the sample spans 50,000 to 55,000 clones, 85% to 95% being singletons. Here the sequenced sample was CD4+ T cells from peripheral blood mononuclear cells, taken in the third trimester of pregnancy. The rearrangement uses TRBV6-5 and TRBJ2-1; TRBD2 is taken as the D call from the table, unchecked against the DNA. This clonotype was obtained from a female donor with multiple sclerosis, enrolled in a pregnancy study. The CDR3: CASWVAGGTHFF.